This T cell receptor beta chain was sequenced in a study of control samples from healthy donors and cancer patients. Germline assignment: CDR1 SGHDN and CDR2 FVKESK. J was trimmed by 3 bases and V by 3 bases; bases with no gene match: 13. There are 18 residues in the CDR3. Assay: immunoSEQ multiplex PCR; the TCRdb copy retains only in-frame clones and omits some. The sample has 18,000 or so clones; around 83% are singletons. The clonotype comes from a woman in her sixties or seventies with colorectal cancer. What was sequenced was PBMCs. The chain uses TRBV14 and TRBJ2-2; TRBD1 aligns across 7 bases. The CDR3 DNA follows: TGTGCCAGCAGCCACCGTACAAGACAGGGATGGGACACCGGGGAGCTGTTTTTT. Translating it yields CASSHRTRQGWDTGELFF.